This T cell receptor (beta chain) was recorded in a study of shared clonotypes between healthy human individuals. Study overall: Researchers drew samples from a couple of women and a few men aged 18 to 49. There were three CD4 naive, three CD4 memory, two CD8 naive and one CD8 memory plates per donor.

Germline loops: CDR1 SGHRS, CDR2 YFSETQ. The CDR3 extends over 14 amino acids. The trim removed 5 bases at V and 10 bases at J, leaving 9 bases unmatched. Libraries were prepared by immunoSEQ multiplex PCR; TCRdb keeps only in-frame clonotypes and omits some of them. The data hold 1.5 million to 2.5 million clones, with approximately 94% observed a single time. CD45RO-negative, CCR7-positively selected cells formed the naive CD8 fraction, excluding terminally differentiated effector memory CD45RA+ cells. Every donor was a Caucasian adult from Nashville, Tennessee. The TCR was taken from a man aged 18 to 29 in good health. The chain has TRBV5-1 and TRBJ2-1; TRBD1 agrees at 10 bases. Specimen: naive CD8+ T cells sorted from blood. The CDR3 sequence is CASSRWTGGDEQFF. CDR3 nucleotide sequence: TGCGCCAGCAGTAGATGGACAGGGGGAGACGAGCAGTTCTTC.